This is a list of T cell receptor beta chains from one sample in a study of a mutant IDH1 vaccine in newly diagnosed glioma. Their antigens are not known. Measured with immunoSEQ multiplex PCR; TCRdb has only the in-frame clones, and not every one. The profile shows 45,000 or so clones, 88% of them singletons. The material was PBMCs, obtained from a glioma patient whose treatment included an IDH1 peptide vaccine. Every receptor here comes from a woman aged 40 to 49 with glioma. Both conserved end residues are part of each CDR3. The order of the fields is J gene, D gene, clone size, V gene, CDR3 protein. D genes are given only for firm matches. The size field is filled for only some rows; it gives once, few, many or a size class.

TRBJ1-4,NA,NA,TRBV15,CATSRDHNEKLFF
TRBJ2-3,NA,NA,TRBV14,CASSQGVRNTQYF
TRBJ2-7,NA,NA,TRBV6-1,CASSEVLSTGQYF
TRBJ2-5,TRBD2,NA,TRBV6-1,CASSEAERGPSRGTQYF
TRBJ1-5,NA,NA,TRBV5-6,CASSFRDGQPQHF
TRBJ2-1,NA,NA,TRBV14,CASSHFKGSYNEQFF
TRBJ2-7,NA,NA,TRBV2,CASSPLRGTEQYF
TRBJ1-2,NA,NA,TRBV30,CACSPAEGYTF
TRBJ2-5,NA,NA,TRBV18,CASSPPEGGPQETQYF
TRBJ1-2,NA,NA,TRBV13,CASSSNSHYGYTF
TRBJ1-5,NA,few,TRBV30,CAWSVSVINQPQHF
TRBJ2-4,TRBD2,once,TRBV11-2,CASSLEAGGAKNIQYF
TRBJ2-6,TRBD1,NA,TRBV15,CATSRDRRDGQGAGANVLTF
TRBJ2-5,TRBD2,NA,TRBV6-1,CASSQSGIIETQYF
TRBJ2-3,TRBD2,NA,TRBV19,CASSIGGRSADTQYF
TRBJ2-7,NA,few,TRBV30,CAWDLDNGYEQYF
TRBJ2-7,TRBD2,NA,TRBV2,CASSGTSVFYEQYF
TRBJ1-2,TRBD1,NA,TRBV25-1,CASSEAPGQGGSGYTF
TRBJ2-7,TRBD1,NA,TRBV2,CASSGATRDRVIDEQYF